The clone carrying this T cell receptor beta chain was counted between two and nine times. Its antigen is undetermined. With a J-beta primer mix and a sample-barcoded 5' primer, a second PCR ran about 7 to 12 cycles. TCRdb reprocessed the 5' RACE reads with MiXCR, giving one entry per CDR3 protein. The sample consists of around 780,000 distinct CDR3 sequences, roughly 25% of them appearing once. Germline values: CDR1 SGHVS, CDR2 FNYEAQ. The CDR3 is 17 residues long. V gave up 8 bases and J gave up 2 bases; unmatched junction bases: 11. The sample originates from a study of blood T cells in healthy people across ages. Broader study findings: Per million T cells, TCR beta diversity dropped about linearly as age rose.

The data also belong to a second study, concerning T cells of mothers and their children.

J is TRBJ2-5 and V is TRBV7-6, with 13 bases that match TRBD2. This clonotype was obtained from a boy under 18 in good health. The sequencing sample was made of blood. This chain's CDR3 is CASGETSGGTLQETQYF. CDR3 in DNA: TGTGCCAGCGGAGAGACTAGCGGGGGGACCCTACAAGAGACCCAGTACTTC.